This record covers a single T cell receptor beta chain. The target antigen is unknown. Measured with immunoSEQ multiplex PCR; TCRdb has only the in-frame clones, and not every one. There are hundreds of thousands of clones in the sample; 90% occur only once, and 12% lies in the top ten. This sample was taken from a study of Ad26.COV2.S vaccination and SARS-CoV-2 variants. About the study: Doses of Ad26.COV2.S were injected into muscle once or twice, 56 days apart. Broader study findings: Placebo recipients trailed vaccine recipients in spike-specific TCR breadth.

Germline assignment: CDR1 SEHNR and CDR2 FQNEAQ (reference sequence). Trimming removed 5 bases from V and 5 bases from J, with 18 bases in between. The CDR3 runs 16 residues. Indicated treatment: 19 received Ad26.COV2.S at low or high dose, single or two shots; about five received placebo; per-sample allocation not given. Sampling occurred on day 63 after the first vaccine or placebo injection. Recruitment in Boston yielded a donor of adult age, 18-55 years. This TCR came from a person between 18 and 65 years old who received the Ad26.COV2.S COVID-19 vaccine or a placebo. V gene TRBV7-9 combines with J gene TRBJ1-4; tentatively, D is TRBD1 (6 bases). This specimen was peripheral blood, taken in a trial of Ad26.COV2.S vaccine versus placebo. The CDR3 sequence: CASSHRVAHSNEKLFF. In DNA, the CDR3 is TGTGCCAGCAGCCACAGGGTCGCCCATTCCAATGAAAAACTGTTTTTT.